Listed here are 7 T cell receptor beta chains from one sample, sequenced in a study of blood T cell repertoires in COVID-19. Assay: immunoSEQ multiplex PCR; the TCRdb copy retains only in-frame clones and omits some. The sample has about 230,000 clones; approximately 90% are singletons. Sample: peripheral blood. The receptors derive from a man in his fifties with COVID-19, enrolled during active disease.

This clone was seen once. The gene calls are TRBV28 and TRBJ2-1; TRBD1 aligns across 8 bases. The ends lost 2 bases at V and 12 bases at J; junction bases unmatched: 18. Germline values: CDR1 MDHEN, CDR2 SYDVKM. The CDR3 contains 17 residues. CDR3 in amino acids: CASSLDPQDRERYTQFF. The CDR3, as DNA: TGTGCCAGCAGTTTAGACCCCCAGGACAGGGAAAGGTACACGCAGTTCTTC.

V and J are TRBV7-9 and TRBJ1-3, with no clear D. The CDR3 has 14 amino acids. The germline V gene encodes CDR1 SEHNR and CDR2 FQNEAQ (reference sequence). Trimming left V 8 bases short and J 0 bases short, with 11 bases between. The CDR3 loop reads CASGRGSSGNTIYF. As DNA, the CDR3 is TGTGCCAGCGGACGGGGTAGCTCTGGAAACACCATATATTTT.

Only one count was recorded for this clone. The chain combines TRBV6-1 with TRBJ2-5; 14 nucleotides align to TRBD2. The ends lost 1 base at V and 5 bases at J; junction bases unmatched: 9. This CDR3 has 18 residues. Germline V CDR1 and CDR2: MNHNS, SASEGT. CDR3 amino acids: CASSEEGLAGGLRETQYF. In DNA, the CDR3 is TGTGCCAGCAGTGAAGAAGGACTAGCGGGAGGATTACGGGAGACCCAGTACTTC.

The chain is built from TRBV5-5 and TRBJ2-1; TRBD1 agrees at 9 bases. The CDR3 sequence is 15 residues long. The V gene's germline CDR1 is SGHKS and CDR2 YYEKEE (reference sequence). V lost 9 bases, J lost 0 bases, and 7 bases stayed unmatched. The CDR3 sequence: CATLTGGGSYNEQFF. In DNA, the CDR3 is TGTGCCACCCTTACAGGGGGCGGCTCCTACAATGAGCAGTTCTTC. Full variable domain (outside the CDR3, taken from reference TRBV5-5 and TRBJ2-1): DAGVTQSPTHLIKTRGQQVTLRCSPISGHKSVSWYQQVLGQGPQFIFQYYEKEERGRGNFPDRFSARQFPNYSSELNVNALLLGDSALYLCATLTGGGSYNEQFFGPGTRLTVL.

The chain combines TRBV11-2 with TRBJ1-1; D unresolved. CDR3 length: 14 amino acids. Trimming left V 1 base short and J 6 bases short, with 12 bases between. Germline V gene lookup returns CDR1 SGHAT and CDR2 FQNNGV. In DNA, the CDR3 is TGTGCCAGCAGCTTAGTCCCAGGTTTCTCTGAAGCTTTCTTT. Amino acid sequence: CASSLVPGFSEAFF.

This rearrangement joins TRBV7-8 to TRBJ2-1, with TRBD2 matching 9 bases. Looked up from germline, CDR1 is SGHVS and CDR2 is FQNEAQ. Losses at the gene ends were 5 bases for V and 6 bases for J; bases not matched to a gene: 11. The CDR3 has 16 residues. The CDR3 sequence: CASSLRSSGSFNEQFF. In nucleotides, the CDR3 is TGTGCCAGCAGCCTCCGGAGTAGCGGGAGTTTCAATGAGCAGTTCTTC.

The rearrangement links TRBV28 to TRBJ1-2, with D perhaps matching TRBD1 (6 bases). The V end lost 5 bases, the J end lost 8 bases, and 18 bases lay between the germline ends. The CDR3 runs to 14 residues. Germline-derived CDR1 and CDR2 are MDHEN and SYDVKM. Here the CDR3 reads CASSPGQPAKGYTF. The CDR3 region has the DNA TGTGCCAGCAGTCCCGGACAGCCTGCTAAAGGCTACACCTTC.